Below are 4 T cell receptor beta chains sequenced from a single sample in a study of Graves' ophthalmopathy and Graves' hyperthyroidism. As the template, RNA transcripts were used to amplify TCR beta CDR3 regions. An opening RT-PCR round employed HTBI primers and preceded a second-round multiplex PCR. One entry per CDR3 protein results from TCRdb running MiXCR on the multiplex PCR reads. Counted here are roughly 1.1 million distinct CDR3 sequences, less than 45% occurring once; the ten biggest clones make up more than 9.5%. Material for sequencing was peripheral blood or thyroid tissue (not recorded which). Source of these receptors: an adult man with Graves' hyperthyroidism.

The chain couples TRBV20-1 to TRBJ1-3; 7 positions agree with TRBD1. The V gene end was trimmed by 3 bases and the J gene end by 2 bases; junction bases not matched to a gene: 10. The CDR3 covers 16 residues. The germline gives CDR1 DFQATT, CDR2 SNEGSKA (reference sequence). CDR3 bases: TGCAGTGCTAGTCAGCCCGCGACAGGGACTGGAAACACCATATATTTT. This sequence encodes CSASQPATGTGNTIYF.

This clonotype was recorded at least ten times. V and J are TRBV19 and TRBJ1-2; D gene unclear. The CDR3 loop spans 14 amino acids. Germline CDR1 is LNHDA and CDR2 is SQIVND (reference sequence). Trimming left V 5 bases short and J 4 bases short, with 14 bases between. As DNA, the CDR3 is TGTGCCAGTAGTGACCTCCAGGCCCCCTATGGCTACACCTTC. This codes for CASSDLQAPYGYTF.

There are many counts of this clonotype. The chain is built from TRBV2 and TRBJ1-2; D is possibly TRBD1 (5 bases). V lost 11 bases, J lost 2 bases, and 12 bases lay in between. CDR1 is SNHLY, CDR2 FYNNEI, per germline. This CDR3 comprises 12 residues. The CDR3 here is CAFLGRNYGYTF. The CDR3 DNA sequence: TGTGCCTTTTTGGGACGGAACTATGGCTACACCTTC.

This clonotype was detected many times. The chain couples TRBV7-9 to TRBJ1-5, with 9 bases fitting TRBD1. CDR1 and CDR2 from the germline V gene are SEHNR and FQNEAQ (reference sequence). The CDR3 loop spans 14 amino acids. V dropped 5 bases and J dropped 5; count of bases not matched to a gene: 4. The CDR3 DNA reads as TGTGCCAGCAGCCAAGGGACAGGGCATCAGCCCCAGCATTTT. Its translation is CASSQGTGHQPQHF. Full variable domain (missing parts from reference TRBV7-9 and TRBJ1-5): DTGVSQNPRHKITKRGQNVTFRCDPISEHNRLYWYRQTLGQGPEFLTYFQNEAQLEKSRLLSDRFSAERPKGSFSTLEIQRTEQGDSAMYLCASSQGTGHQPQHFGDGTRLSIL.